Listed below are T cell receptor beta chains from one sample, sequenced in a study of T cells in Graves' hyperthyroidism and ophthalmopathy. TCRdb called the multiplex PCR reads again in MiXCR, with one record for every CDR3 protein. The data show about 49,000 distinct CDR3 sequences, approximately 58% seen once. Sequences were obtained from peripheral blood or thyroid tissue (not recorded which). All receptors derive from a young man with Graves' hyperthyroidism. The CDR3 runs from the conserved cysteine through the conserved F or W. D genes are given only for firm matches. Clone size is shown for a subset of rows, as once, few, many or a class of expanded clone.

clone_size	d_call	v_call	j_call	cdr3_length	cdr3_aa	cdr3_nt
few	NA	TRBV15	TRBJ1-1	16	CATSRDWAGVGTEAFF	TGTGCCACCAGCAGAGATTGGGCAGGGGTTGGCACTGAAGCTTTCTTT
many	TRBD2	TRBV5-1	TRBJ2-5	14	CASTTSGRGETQYF	TGCGCCAGCACGACTAGCGGGAGAGGGGAGACCCAGTACTTC
NA	TRBD2	TRBV29-1	TRBJ2-7	15	CSVGEGTSGPYEQYF	TGCAGCGTAGGAGAGGGGACTAGCGGACCCTACGAGCAGTACTTC
many	NA	TRBV7-2	TRBJ1-2	13	CASSATGSEGYTF	TGTGCCAGCAGCGCAACAGGGAGTGAAGGCTACACCTTC
NA	NA	TRBV10-1	TRBJ1-2	13	CASSGQIGYGYTF	TGCGCCAGCTCAGGACAGATCGGCTATGGCTACACCTTC
few	NA	TRBV2	TRBJ1-5	13	CAGCQGWGQPQHF	TGTGCCGGATGCCAGGGATGGGGTCAGCCCCAGCATTTT
once	TRBD2	TRBV7-2	TRBJ2-5	17	CASSLAASGRREETQYF	TGTGCCAGCAGCTTAGCCGCCAGCGGGAGGAGAGAAGAGACCCAGTACTTC
many	NA	TRBV4-1	TRBJ1-2	13	CASSQESDYGYTF	TGCGCCAGCAGCCAAGAAAGCGACTATGGCTACACCTTC
NA	NA	TRBV7-7	TRBJ2-5	10	CASSPGAQYF	TGTGCCAGCAGCCCAGGGGCCCAGTACTTC
NA	NA	TRBV27	TRBJ1-2	13	CASSFSRMGGYTF	TGTGCCAGCAGTTTTTCGAGGATGGGTGGCTACACCTTC
few	NA	TRBV28	TRBJ2-7	12	CASSRGRYEQYF	TGTGCCAGCAGCCGAGGGCGCTACGAGCAGTACTTC
NA	NA	TRBV2	TRBJ1-2	13	CASSEGRIGGYTF	TGTGCCAGCAGTGAAGGCCGAATTGGCGGCTACACCTTC
NA	NA	TRBV7-8	TRBJ2-5	15	CASSLVQGFNQPQYF	TGTGCCAGCAGCTTAGTACAGGGTTTTAATCAGCCCCAGTACTTC
many	NA	TRBV12-3/TRBV12-4	TRBJ1-3	15	CASSLGAGEGNTIYF	TGTGCCAGCAGTTTGGGGGCCGGCGAAGGAAACACCATATATTTT
NA	NA	TRBV5-8	TRBJ2-5	13	CASSFGGKETQYF	TGTGCCAGCAGCTTTGGCGGGAAAGAGACCCAGTACTTC
many	NA	TRBV28	TRBJ1-1	15	CASSYRLDGRNEAFF	TGTGCCAGCAGCTACAGACTGGACGGGAGAAACGAAGCTTTCTTT
NA	NA	TRBV4-1	TRBJ1-5	14	CASSARSGYQPQHF	TGCGCCAGCAGCGCCCGTTCCGGGTATCAGCCCCAGCATTTT
many	TRBD2	TRBV12-3/TRBV12-4	TRBJ2-7	14	CASSLGGRLREQYF	TGTGCCAGCAGTTTAGGCGGGAGGTTGAGGGAGCAGTACTTC
NA	NA	TRBV2	TRBJ1-6	20	CASSEVGPRSVWGYNSPLHF	TGTGCCAGCAGTGAAGTAGGCCCCCGATCAGTCTGGGGCTATAATTCACCCCTCCACTTT
NA	TRBD1	TRBV18	TRBJ2-5	21	CASSPPPWAFLTSGGMKTQYF	TGTGCCAGCTCACCACCCCCGTGGGCGTTCCTTACGTCAGGGGGCATGAAGACCCAGTACTTC
NA	NA	TRBV20-1	TRBJ1-5	14	CSARAVSGNQPQHF	TGCAGTGCTAGAGCGGTATCCGGCAATCAGCCCCAGCATTTT
NA	NA	TRBV27	TRBJ2-2	16	CASSLRRLPNTGELFF	TGTGCCAGCAGTTTAAGAAGACTACCAAACACCGGGGAGCTGTTTTTT
NA	NA	TRBV7-8	TRBJ1-1	12	CASSPSTVEAFF	TGTGCCAGCAGCCCCAGTACAGTAGAAGCTTTCTTT
many	TRBD1	TRBV5-1	TRBJ2-6	21	CASRATGTGWLYRSGANVLTF	TGCGCCAGCAGGGCTACCGGGACAGGGTGGCTTTATCGCTCTGGGGCCAACGTCCTGACTTTC
NA	TRBD1	TRBV19	TRBJ2-7	15	CASSTSGTGGYEQYF	TGTGCCAGTAGTACCTCCGGGACAGGGGGCTACGAGCAGTACTTC
NA	NA	TRBV7-3	TRBJ1-1	14	CASSPGATNTEAFF	TGTGCCAGCAGCCCGGGGGCGACGAACACTGAAGCTTTCTTT
many	TRBD1	TRBV7-6	TRBJ2-7	14	CASSPDRDAYEQYF	TGTGCCAGCAGCCCCGACAGGGATGCCTACGAGCAGTACTTC
NA	NA	TRBV2	TRBJ1-6	16	CASSAEGFSYNSPLHF	TGTGCCAGCAGTGCCGAGGGGTTCTCCTATAATTCACCCCTCCACTTT
few	NA	TRBV20-1	TRBJ2-5	12	CSARLAQETQYF	TGCAGTGCTAGATTGGCCCAAGAGACCCAGTACTTC
NA	TRBD1	TRBV7-2	TRBJ2-5	14	CASSPRRGQETQYF	TGTGCCAGCAGCCCCCGCCGGGGACAGGAGACCCAGTACTTC
many	NA	TRBV28	TRBJ2-7	12	CASSHQGYEQYF	TGTGCCAGCAGCCATCAGGGATACGAGCAGTACTTC
many	NA	TRBV7-2	TRBJ2-7	16	CASSLVPQVTSYEQYF	TGTGCCAGCAGCTTAGTCCCCCAGGTCACCTCCTACGAGCAGTACTTC
NA	NA	TRBV5-1	TRBJ2-7	14	CASSLVSIADEQYF	TGCGCCAGCAGCTTGGTCTCAATAGCGGACGAGCAGTACTTC
many	NA	TRBV5-1	TRBJ2-5	14	CASSLVAGEETQYF	TGCGCCAGCAGCTTGGTGGCAGGGGAAGAGACCCAGTACTTC
many	NA	TRBV13	TRBJ2-7	15	CASSSTVMIAYEQYF	TGTGCCAGCAGCTCGACAGTGATGATAGCCTACGAGCAGTACTTC
NA	NA	TRBV7-6	TRBJ2-5	14	CASSLGQGTRAQYF	TGTGCCAGCAGCTTAGGACAGGGGACTAGGGCCCAGTACTTC
NA	NA	TRBV7-3	TRBJ1-1	14	CASSSTRGTTEAFF	TGTGCCAGCAGCTCGACGAGGGGAACCACTGAAGCTTTCTTT
few	TRBD1	TRBV5-1	TRBJ2-5	14	CASAQGTAEETQYF	TGCGCCAGCGCACAGGGGACGGCAGAAGAGACCCAGTACTTC
NA	NA	TRBV5-1	TRBJ2-7	14	CASSLEEGPPGQYF	TGCGCCAGCAGCTTGGAGGAGGGGCCGCCGGGGCAGTACTTC
once	NA	TRBV27	TRBJ1-2	13	CASSQGWKGGYTF	TGTGCCAGCTCCCAGGGATGGAAAGGTGGCTACACCTTC
many	NA	TRBV5-1	TRBJ1-1	13	CASSHPGGTEAFF	TGCGCCAGCAGCCATCCAGGTGGGACTGAAGCTTTCTTT
NA	TRBD1	TRBV9	TRBJ1-1	13	CASRPRGQGEASF	TGTGCCAGCAGACCAAGAGGACAGGGCGAAGCTTCCTTT
NA	TRBD2	TRBV7-7	TRBJ2-5	18	CASSFPFSGRLTQETQYF	TGTGCCAGCAGCTTCCCGTTTAGCGGGAGGCTGACTCAAGAGACCCAGTACTTC
many	NA	TRBV9	TRBJ2-3	12	CASSRRGDTQYF	TGTGCCAGCAGCAGGCGGGGAGATACGCAGTATTTT
NA	TRBD1	TRBV7-8	TRBJ1-5	18	CASSGGGRGRTSTDTQHF	TGTGCCAGCAGCGGGGGTGGCAGGGGGCGGACTAGCACAGATACGCAGCATTTT
NA	NA	TRBV7-6	TRBJ2-2	15	CASSIQGGSTGELFF	TGTGCCAGCAGCATACAGGGCGGGAGCACCGGGGAGCTGTTTTTT
many	NA	TRBV5-1	TRBJ1-1	14	CASHPVGQNTEAFF	TGCGCCAGCCATCCAGTCGGCCAGAACACTGAAGCTTTCTTT
medium-sized	TRBD2	TRBV7-8	TRBJ2-5	16	CASSLTSGGRQETQYF	TGTGCCAGCAGCTTGACGAGCGGGGGTCGGCAAGAGACCCAGTACTTC
NA	NA	TRBV4-3	TRBJ1-1	15	CASSQGWVWGTEAFF	TGCGCCAGCAGCCAAGGTTGGGTGTGGGGGACTGAAGCTTTCTTT
NA	TRBD1	TRBV6-5	TRBJ1-2	13	CASKETGGNGYTF	TGTGCCAGCAAGGAAACAGGGGGAAATGGCTACACCTTC
once	NA	TRBV19	TRBJ1-4	12	CASSIGRARLFF	TGTGCCAGTAGTATCGGCAGGGCGAGACTGTTTTTT
NA	NA	TRBV7-8	TRBJ2-2	15	CAWRPGGMITGELLF	TGTGCCTGGAGACCTGGCGGGATGATCACCGGGGAGCTGCTTTTT
NA	NA	TRBV20-1	TRBJ2-7	13	CSASVPGSYEQYF	TGCAGTGCTAGTGTGCCGGGCTCCTACGAGCAGTACTTC
NA	NA	TRBV6-1	TRBJ1-5	14	CASTRPGSNQPQHF	TGTGCCAGCACCCGACCGGGAAGCAATCAGCCCCAGCATTTT
NA	NA	TRBV7-2	TRBJ2-2	12	CATSTLTGELFF	TGTGCCACCAGCACCCTCACCGGGGAGCTGTTTTTT
many	NA	TRBV29-1	TRBJ2-7	15	CSVAPRLNLVYEQYF	TGCAGCGTTGCCCCGCGGCTGAATTTGGTCTACGAGCAGTACTTC
NA	NA	TRBV2	TRBJ1-2	13	CASSAGINYGYTF	TGTGCCAGCAGTGCCGGGATTAACTATGGCTACACCTTC